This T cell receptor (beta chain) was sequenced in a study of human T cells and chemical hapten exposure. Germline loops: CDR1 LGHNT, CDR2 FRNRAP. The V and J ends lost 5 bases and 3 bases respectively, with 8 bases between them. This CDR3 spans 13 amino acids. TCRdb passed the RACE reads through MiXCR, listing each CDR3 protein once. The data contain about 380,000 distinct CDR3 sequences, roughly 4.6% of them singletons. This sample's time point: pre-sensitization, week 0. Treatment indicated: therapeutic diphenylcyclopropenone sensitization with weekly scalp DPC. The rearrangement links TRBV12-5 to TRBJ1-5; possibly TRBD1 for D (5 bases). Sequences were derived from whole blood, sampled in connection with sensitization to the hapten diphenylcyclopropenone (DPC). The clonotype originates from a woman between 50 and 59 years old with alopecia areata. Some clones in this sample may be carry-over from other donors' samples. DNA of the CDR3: TGTGCTAGTGGTGGGGGGACCAATCAGCCCCAGCATTTT. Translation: CASGGGTNQPQHF.